The clone carrying this T cell receptor beta chain showed up just a few times. Patients had received no treatment of any kind before thyroid surgery. This sample stems from a study of metastatic and nonmetastatic thyroid tumors. Turning to the study itself: Both malignant and benign thyroid patients supplied peripheral blood and tumor or nodule tissue samples, across which the repertoires of these patients were then compared.

TCRdb re-called the PCR reads through MiXCR. The sample lists about 20,000 clones; approximately 34% were seen once. This clonotype originated in a female donor with papillary thyroid cancer or a benign thyroid nodule (not recorded which). Some clones in this sample may be carry-over from other donors' samples. The sample comprised tumor tissue.

CDR3 in amino acids: CASSLGNEQFF. The DNA of the CDR3 is TGTGCCAGCAGCTTAGGGAATGAGCAGTTCTTC. The chain has TRBV7-3 and TRBJ2-1; D uncertain. V was cut by 2 bases and J by 7 bases, with 3 bases left in between. Germline CDR1 SGHTA, CDR2 FQGTGA. The length of the CDR3 is 11 residues.